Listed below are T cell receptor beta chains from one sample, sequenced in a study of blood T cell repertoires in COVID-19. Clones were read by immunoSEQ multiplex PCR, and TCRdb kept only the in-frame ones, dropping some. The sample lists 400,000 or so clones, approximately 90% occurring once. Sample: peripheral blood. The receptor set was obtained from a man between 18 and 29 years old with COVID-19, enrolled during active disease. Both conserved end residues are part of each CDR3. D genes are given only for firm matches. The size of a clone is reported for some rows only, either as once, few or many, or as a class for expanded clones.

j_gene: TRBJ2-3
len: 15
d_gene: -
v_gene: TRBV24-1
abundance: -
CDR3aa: CATSDPTPGTDTQYF
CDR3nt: TGTGCCACCAGTGATCCAACTCCCGGCACAGATACGCAGTATTTT

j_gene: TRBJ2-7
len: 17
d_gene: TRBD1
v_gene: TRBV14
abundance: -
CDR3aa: CASSQGIDRGISCEQYF
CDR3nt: TGTGCCAGCAGCCAAGGAATTGACAGGGGGATTTCGTGCGAGCAGTACTTC

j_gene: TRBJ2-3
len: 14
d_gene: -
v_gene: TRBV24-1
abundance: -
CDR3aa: CATSDSGVTDTQYF
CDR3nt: TGTGCCACCAGTGACTCAGGGGTCACAGATACGCAGTATTTT

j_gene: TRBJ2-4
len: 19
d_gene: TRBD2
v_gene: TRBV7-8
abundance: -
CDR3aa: CASSLTLAGGMRAKNIQYF
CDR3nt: TGTGCCAGCAGCCTCACCCTAGCGGGGGGAATGCGAGCCAAAAACATTCAGTACTTC

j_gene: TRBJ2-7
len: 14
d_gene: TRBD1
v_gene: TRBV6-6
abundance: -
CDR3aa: CASSSRDSSYEQYF
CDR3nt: TGTGCCAGCAGTTCGAGGGACAGCTCCTACGAGCAGTACTTC

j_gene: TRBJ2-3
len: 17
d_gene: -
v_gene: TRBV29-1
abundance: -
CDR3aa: CSVEDGGHLISTDTQYF
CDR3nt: TGCAGCGTTGAAGATGGGGGACATCTTATTAGCACAGATACGCAGTATTTT

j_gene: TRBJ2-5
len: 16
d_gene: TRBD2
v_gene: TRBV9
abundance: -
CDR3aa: CASSWSAGGYQETQYF
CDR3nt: TGTGCCAGCAGTTGGTCAGCGGGAGGGTACCAAGAGACCCAGTACTTC

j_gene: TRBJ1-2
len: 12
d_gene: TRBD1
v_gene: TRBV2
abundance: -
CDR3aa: CASSGQGYGYTF
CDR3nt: TGTGCCAGCAGTGGACAGGGCTATGGCTACACCTTC

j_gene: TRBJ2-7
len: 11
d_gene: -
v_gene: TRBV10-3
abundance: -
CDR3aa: CAISGAYEQYF
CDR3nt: TGTGCCATCAGTGGAGCCTACGAGCAGTACTTC

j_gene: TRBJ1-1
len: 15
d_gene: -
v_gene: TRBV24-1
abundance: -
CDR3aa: CATPPVPGLNTEAFF
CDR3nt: TGTGCCACCCCTCCGGTCCCAGGCCTTAACACTGAAGCTTTCTTT

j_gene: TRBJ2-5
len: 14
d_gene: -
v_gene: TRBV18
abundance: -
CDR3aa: CASSPNYARETQYF
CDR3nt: TGTGCCAGCTCACCAAACTATGCGAGGGAGACCCAGTACTTC

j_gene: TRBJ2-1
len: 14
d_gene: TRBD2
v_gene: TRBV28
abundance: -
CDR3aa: CASSPGGRYNEQFF
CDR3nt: TGTGCCAGCAGTCCGGGAGGTCGCTACAATGAGCAGTTCTTC

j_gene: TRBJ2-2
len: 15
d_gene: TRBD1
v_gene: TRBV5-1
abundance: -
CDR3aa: CASSLETGVTGELFF
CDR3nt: TGCGCCAGCAGCTTGGAGACAGGGGTCACCGGGGAGCTGTTTTTT

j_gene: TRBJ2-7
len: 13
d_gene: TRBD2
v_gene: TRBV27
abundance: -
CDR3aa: CASSRAGGYEQYF
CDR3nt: TGTGCCAGCAGCAGAGCGGGAGGCTACGAGCAGTACTTC

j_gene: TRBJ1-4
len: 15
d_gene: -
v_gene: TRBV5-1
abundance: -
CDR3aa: CASSLAQGSHEKLFF
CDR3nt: TGCGCCAGCAGCTTGGCACAGGGATCCCATGAAAAACTGTTTTTT

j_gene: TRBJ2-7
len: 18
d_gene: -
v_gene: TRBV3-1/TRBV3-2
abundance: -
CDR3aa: CASSRGRQHTFFSYEQYF
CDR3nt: TGTGCCAGCAGCCGAGGTCGACAGCATACTTTCTTCTCCTACGAGCAGTACTTC

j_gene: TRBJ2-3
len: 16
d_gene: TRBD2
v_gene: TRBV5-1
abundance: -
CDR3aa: CASSTPGLAGTDTQYF
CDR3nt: TGCGCCAGCAGCACACCGGGACTAGCGGGAACAGATACGCAGTATTTT

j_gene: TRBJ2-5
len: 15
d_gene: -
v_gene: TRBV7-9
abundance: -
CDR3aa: CASLSTGSSKETQYF
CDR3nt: TGTGCCAGTCTATCAACGGGGTCTAGCAAGGAGACCCAGTACTTC

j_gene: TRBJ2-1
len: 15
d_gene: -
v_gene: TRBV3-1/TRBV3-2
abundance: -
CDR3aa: CASSQGQRSYNEQFF
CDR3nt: TGTGCCAGCAGCCAAGGGCAGCGCTCCTACAATGAGCAGTTCTTC

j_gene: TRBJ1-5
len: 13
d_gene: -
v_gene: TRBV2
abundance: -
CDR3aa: CASSDRGGQPQHF
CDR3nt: TGTGCCAGCAGTGACAGGGGCGGTCAGCCCCAGCATTTT

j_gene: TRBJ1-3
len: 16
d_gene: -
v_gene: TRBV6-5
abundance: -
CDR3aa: CASSSTVTGSGNTIYF
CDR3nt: TGTGCCAGCAGTTCCACGGTTACAGGTTCCGGAAACACCATATATTTT

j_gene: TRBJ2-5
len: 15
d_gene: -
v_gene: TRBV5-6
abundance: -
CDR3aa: CASSVIRDFKETQYF
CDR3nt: TGTGCCAGCAGCGTGATCAGGGACTTCAAAGAGACCCAGTACTTC

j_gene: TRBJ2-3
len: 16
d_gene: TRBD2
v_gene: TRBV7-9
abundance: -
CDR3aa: CASSLLAGGPRDTQYF
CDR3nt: TGTGCCAGCAGCTTGCTAGCGGGGGGGCCGAGAGATACGCAGTATTTT

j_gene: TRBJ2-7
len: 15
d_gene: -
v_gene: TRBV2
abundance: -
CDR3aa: CASRQDTYLSYEQYF
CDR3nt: TGTGCCAGCAGGCAGGACACATACCTCTCCTACGAGCAGTACTTC

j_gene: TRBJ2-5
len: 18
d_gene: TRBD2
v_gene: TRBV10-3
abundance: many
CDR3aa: CAISDGATSGGPEETQYF
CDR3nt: TGTGCCATCAGTGACGGGGCCACTAGCGGGGGACCGGAAGAGACCCAGTACTTC

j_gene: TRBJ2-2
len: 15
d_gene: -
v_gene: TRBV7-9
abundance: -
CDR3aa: CASSSSRGPTGELFF
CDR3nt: TGTGCCAGCAGCTCCTCGAGAGGGCCCACCGGGGAGCTGTTTTTT

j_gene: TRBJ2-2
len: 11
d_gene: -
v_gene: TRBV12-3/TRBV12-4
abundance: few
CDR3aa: CASSFSGELFF
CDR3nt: TGTGCCAGCAGTTTCTCCGGGGAGCTGTTTTTT

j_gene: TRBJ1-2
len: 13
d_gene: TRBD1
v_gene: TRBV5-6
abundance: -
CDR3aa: CASRSRGRVGYTF
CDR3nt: TGTGCCAGCAGATCAAGGGGGCGGGTTGGCTACACCTTC

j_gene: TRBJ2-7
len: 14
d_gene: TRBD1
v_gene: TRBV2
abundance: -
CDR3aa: CASRRQGDSYEQYF
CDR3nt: TGTGCCAGCAGGAGACAGGGGGATTCCTACGAGCAGTACTTC

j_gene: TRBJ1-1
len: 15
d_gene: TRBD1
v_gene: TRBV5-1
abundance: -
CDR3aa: CASSPGGTGGTEAFF
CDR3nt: TGCGCCAGCAGCCCTGGTGGGACAGGGGGCACTGAAGCTTTCTTT

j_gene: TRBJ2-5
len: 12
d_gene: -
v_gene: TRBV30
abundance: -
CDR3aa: CAWFGGGETQYF
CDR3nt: TGTGCCTGGTTCGGCGGCGGAGAGACCCAGTACTTC

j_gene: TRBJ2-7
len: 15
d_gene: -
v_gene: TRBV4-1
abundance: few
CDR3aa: CASSQEAGSSYEQYF
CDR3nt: TGCGCCAGCAGCCAAGAGGCGGGGTCCTCCTACGAGCAGTACTTC